A selection of T cell receptor beta chains follows, all from one sample in a study of post-analysis software for immune sequencing data. TCRdb re-called the PCR reads with MiXCR, one entry per CDR3 protein. In the table there are 820,000 or so distinct CDR3 sequences, around 53% of which are singletons. The sample consisted of blood. The receptors stem from a girl between 5 and 17 years old with multiple sclerosis. CDR3s leave out the opening cysteine and the closing phenylalanine or tryptophan. D genes are given only for firm matches.

V gene | D gene | CDR3 protein
TRBV9 | - | ASSVVVGDGETQY
TRBV6-6 | TRBD2 | ASSYSPPSGEQF
TRBV5-1 | TRBD2 | ASSLETSGRNHEQY
TRBV7-2 | TRBD2 | ASSFSFGLAGGDTQY
TRBV9 | - | ASSTNAGAPYGYT
TRBV20-1 | - | SARPIQSYSAETQY
TRBV5-1 | - | ASSGNSDTQY
TRBV6-6 | - | ASTKLGDSNQPQH
TRBV3-1 | TRBD2 | ASRTSGDTGELF
TRBV27 | TRBD2 | ASSFRTPTSGVINRGSETQY
TRBV18 | - | ANSPGGTGVVTKNIQY
TRBV10-3 | TRBD1 | AISGRDSEEDSPLH
TRBV3-1 | - | ASSQDSTDTQY
TRBV6-6 | TRBD1 | ASSYSGQDPYGYT
TRBV24-1 | - | ATREEGGENEKPF